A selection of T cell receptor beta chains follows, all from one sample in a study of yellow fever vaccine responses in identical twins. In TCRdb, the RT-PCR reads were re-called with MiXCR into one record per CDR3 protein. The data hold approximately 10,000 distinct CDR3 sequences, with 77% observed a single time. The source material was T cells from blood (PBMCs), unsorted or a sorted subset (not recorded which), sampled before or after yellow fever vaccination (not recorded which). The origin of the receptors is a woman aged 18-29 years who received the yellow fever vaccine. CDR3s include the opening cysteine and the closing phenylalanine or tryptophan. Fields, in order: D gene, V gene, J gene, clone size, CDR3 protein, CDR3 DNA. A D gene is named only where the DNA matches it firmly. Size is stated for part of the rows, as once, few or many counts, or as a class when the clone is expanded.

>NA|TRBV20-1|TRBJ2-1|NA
CSASPHLGHEQFF
TGCAGTGCTAGCCCCCACCTGGGCCATGAGCAGTTCTTC
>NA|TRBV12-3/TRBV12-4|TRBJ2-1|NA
CASSLMGNEQFF
TGTGCCAGCAGTTTGATGGGCAATGAGCAGTTCTTC
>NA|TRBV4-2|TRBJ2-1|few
CASSQEGSSSEQFF
TGTGCCAGCAGCCAAGAGGGGAGTTCTTCTGAGCAGTTCTTC
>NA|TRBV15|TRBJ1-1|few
CATSSVGKNTEAFF
TGTGCCACCAGCTCAGTCGGCAAGAACACTGAAGCTTTCTTT
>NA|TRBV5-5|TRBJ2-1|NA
CASSLVAQPHEQFF
TGTGCCAGCAGCTTGGTCGCGCAGCCCCATGAGCAGTTCTTC
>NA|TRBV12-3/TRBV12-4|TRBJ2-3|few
CASSLPTDTQYF
TGTGCCAGCAGCCTCCCCACAGATACGCAGTATTTT
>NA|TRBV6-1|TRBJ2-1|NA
CARYRTNEQFF
TGTGCCAGGTACCGTACCAATGAGCAGTTCTTC
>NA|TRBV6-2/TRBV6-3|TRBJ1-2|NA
CASSYAAGHNYGYTF
TGTGCCAGCAGTTACGCGGCAGGCCATAACTATGGCTACACCTTC
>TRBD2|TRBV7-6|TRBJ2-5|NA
CASSTGREGYQETQYF
TGTGCCAGCAGCACCGGCAGGGAGGGTTACCAAGAGACCCAGTACTTC
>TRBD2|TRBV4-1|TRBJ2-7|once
CASSPGGHEQYF
TGCGCCAGCAGCCCGGGAGGGCACGAGCAGTACTTC
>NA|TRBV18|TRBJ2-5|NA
CASSPNLRDAGETQYF
TGTGCCAGCTCACCTAATCTCCGGGACGCCGGAGAGACCCAGTACTTC
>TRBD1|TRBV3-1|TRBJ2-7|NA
CASSHGTGLREQYF
TGTGCCAGCAGCCACGGGACAGGGCTCAGAGAGCAGTACTTC
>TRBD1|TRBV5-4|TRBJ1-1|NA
CASSYRGRTEAFF
TGTGCCAGCAGCTACAGGGGACGCACTGAAGCTTTCTTT
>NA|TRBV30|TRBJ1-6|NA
CAWSVQVPPLHF
TGTGCCTGGAGTGTACAAGTGCCACCCCTCCACTTT
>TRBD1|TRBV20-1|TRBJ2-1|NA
CSATQGAAVSYNEQFF
TGCAGTGCAACACAGGGGGCGGCGGTCTCCTACAATGAGCAGTTCTTC
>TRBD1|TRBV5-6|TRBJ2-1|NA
CASSLAMDRVDEQFF
TGTGCCAGCAGCTTGGCCATGGACAGGGTGGATGAGCAGTTCTTC
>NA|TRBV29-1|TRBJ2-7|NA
CSVEGRYREQYF
TGCAGCGTTGAAGGGCGCTATCGAGAGCAGTACTTC
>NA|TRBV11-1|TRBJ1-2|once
CASSTGQFYGYTF
TGTGCCAGCAGCACCGGACAGTTTTATGGCTACACCTTC
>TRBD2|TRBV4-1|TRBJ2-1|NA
CASSPGGGAYNEQFF
TGCGCCAGCAGCCCCGGGGGGGGCGCCTACAATGAGCAGTTCTTC
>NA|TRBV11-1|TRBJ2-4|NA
CASSGAERASPYIQYF
TGTGCCAGCAGCGGGGCCGAGAGGGCCAGCCCATACATTCAGTACTTC
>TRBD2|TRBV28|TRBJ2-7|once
CASRTPSGRLYEQYF
TGTGCCAGCAGAACTCCTAGCGGGAGGTTGTACGAGCAGTACTTC
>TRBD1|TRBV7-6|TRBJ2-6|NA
CASSFGTGPFSGANVLTF
TGTGCCAGCAGCTTCGGGACAGGCCCCTTCTCTGGGGCCAACGTCCTGACTTTC
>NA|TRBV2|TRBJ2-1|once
CAIQLETSPHNEQFF
TGTGCCATCCAGCTAGAGACTAGTCCCCACAATGAGCAGTTCTTC
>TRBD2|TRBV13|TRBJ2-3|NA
CASSGGLVEVNTQYF
TGTGCCAGCAGCGGCGGACTAGTGGAAGTGAATACGCAGTATTTT
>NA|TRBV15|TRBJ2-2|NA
CATRGSGDTGELFF
TGTGCCACCAGGGGATCAGGAGACACCGGGGAGCTGTTTTTT
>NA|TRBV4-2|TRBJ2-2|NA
CASSPSKATGELFF
TGTGCCAGCAGCCCGTCTAAGGCCACCGGGGAGCTGTTTTTT
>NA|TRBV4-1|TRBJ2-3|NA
CATRRDSGTDTQYF
TGCGCCACCAGACGGGACTCAGGGACAGATACGCAGTATTTT
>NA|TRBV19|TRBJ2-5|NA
CASSSMAAWETQYF
TGTGCCAGTAGTAGTATGGCGGCGTGGGAGACCCAGTACTTC
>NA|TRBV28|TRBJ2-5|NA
CASLGTETQYF
TGTGCCAGTTTAGGGACGGAGACCCAGTACTTC
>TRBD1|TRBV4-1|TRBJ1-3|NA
CASSPVAQGAPGNTIYF
TGCGCCAGCAGCCCAGTAGCACAGGGGGCTCCGGGAAACACCATATATTTT
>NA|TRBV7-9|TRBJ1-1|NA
CASSSRGTEAFF
TGTGCCAGCAGCTCAAGGGGCACTGAAGCTTTCTTT
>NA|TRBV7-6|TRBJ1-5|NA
CASSNQGSQPQHF
TGTGCCAGCAGCAATCAGGGATCCCAGCCCCAGCATTTT
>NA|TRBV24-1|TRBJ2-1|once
CATSALLDSPGEQFF
TGTGCCACCAGTGCCCTTCTGGACAGCCCGGGGGAGCAGTTCTTC
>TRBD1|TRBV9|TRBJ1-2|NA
CASSSSGGGTHTF
TGTGCCAGCAGCTCAAGTGGAGGGGGCACCCACACCTTC
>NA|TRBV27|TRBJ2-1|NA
CASRLEWDSNEQFF
TGTGCCAGCAGACTAGAGTGGGACTCCAATGAGCAGTTCTTC
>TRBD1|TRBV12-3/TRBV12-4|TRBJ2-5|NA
CASRGVGTGDETQYF
TGTGCCAGCAGAGGAGTTGGGACAGGGGATGAGACCCAGTACTTC
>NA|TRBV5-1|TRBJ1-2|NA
CASSLAGTNYGYTF
TGCGCCAGCAGCTTGGCAGGGACCAACTATGGCTACACCTTC
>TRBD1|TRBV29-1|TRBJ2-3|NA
CSGGQGRTDTQYF
TGCAGCGGAGGACAGGGGCGCACAGATACGCAGTATTTT
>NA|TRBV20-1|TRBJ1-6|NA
CSARETPLSGKYNSPLHF
TGCAGTGCTAGAGAGACCCCCCTGTCAGGGAAATATAATTCACCCCTCCACTTT
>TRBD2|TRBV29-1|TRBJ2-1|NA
CSVEERLAVSYNEQFF
TGCAGCGTTGAAGAGAGACTAGCGGTCTCCTACAATGAGCAGTTCTTC
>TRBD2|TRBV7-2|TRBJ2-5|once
CASSLARSGGGETQYF
TGTGCCAGCAGCTTAGCGCGTAGCGGGGGAGGGGAGACCCAGTACTTC
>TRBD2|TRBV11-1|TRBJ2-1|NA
CASSSNRGGSHNEQFF
TGTGCCAGCAGCTCGAATAGAGGCGGGAGTCACAATGAGCAGTTCTTC